This entry is about one T cell receptor (beta chain). Original data processing: Using reference gene primer amplification, nucleated cell counts were estimated. Method: immunoSEQ multiplex PCR; TCRdb's copy keeps in-frame clones and lacks some. For V, J and clone size, that table is used; D and trimming come from the DNA. In the table there are about 300,000 clones, roughly nine tenths of which are singletons. These data belong to a study of blood T cell repertoires in COVID-19. V shed 0 bases and J shed 6 bases, with 5 bases lying between them. The CDR3 has 12 residues. The germline gives CDR1 LNHDA, CDR2 SQIVND (reference sequence).

The receptor was derived from a man between 18 and 29 years old who had recovered from COVID-19. The chain has TRBV19 and TRBJ1-1; a possible D gene is TRBD1 (5 bases). The specimen was peripheral blood. The CDR3 DNA reads as TGTGCCAGTAGTATAGAGACAGCTGAAGCTTTCTTT. Translated: CASSIETAEAFF.